The 21 T cell receptor beta chains given below trace back to one sample, sequenced in a study of identical twins. TCRdb processed the 5' RACE reads anew with MiXCR; each CDR3 protein has one entry. The data contain fewer than 550,000 distinct CDR3 sequences, about 13% of them singletons. A further study also used this sample, focusing on yellow fever vaccine responses in identical twins.

Material: CD4+ T cells sorted from blood. These receptors all stem from a woman aged 18 to 35 in good health.

The chain links TRBV29-1 to TRBJ2-5; the D is unclear. Germline V gene lookup returns CDR1 SQVTM and CDR2 ANQGSEA. Trimming shortened V by 4 bases and J by 3 bases, and 3 bases separated the two germline ends. This CDR3 comprises 10 residues. The chain's CDR3 is CSVGKETQYF. The CDR3 coding sequence is TGCAGCGTTGGTAAAGAGACCCAGTACTTC.

The chain recombines TRBV21-1 with TRBJ2-1; TRBD1 reflects the table's D call only, with no check against the DNA. TRBV21-1 is deemed a pseudogene. The CDR3 runs to 14 residues. The CDR3, as DNA: TGTGCCGGCCCCTTAGGGCGGGGGCTCAATGAGCAGTTCTTC. Protein sequence: CAGPLGRGLNEQFF.

This clonotype occurred many times. The gene calls are TRBV5-1 and TRBJ2-5; 9 nucleotides agree with TRBD2. The CDR3 sequence is 14 residues long. V shed 3 bases and J 2 bases; nucleotides not matched to a gene: 2. Per the germline V gene, CDR1 is SGHRS and CDR2 is YFSETQ. The CDR3 DNA reads TGCGCCAGCAGCTCAGCGGGGGGACAAGAGACCCAGTACTTC. Its protein is CASSSAGGQETQYF.

The genes are TRBV28 and TRBJ2-7; 7 positions agree with TRBD1. The CDR3 spans 15 residues. The germline V gene encodes CDR1 MDHEN and CDR2 SYDVKM. The junction had 18 bases not matched to a gene; V was cut back by 6 bases and J by 10 bases. DNA for the CDR3: TGTGCCAGCAGCCCCCCCGGTGGACAGGCTAGGTTCCAGTACTTC. Translated: CASSPPGGQARFQYF.

This clonotype was picked up a small number of times. J is TRBJ2-2 and V is TRBV2; 8 bases are shared with TRBD2. From germline, CDR1 is SNHLY and CDR2 FYNNEI. The CDR3 runs to 16 residues. V was pared by 6 bases and J by 6 bases, with 12 bases of the junction left unmatched. This CDR3 is CASSIGGSGRAGELFF. As DNA, the CDR3 is TGTGCCAGCAGCATTGGAGGGAGCGGGAGAGCCGGGGAGCTGTTTTTT.

This clonotype has just a few counts. The rearrangement links TRBV4-2 to TRBJ2-7; 8 bases are shared with TRBD2. The germline CDR1 and CDR2 sequences are LGHNA and YNFKEQ. Trimming cost V 3 bases and J 4 bases; bases outside gene matches: 17. The CDR3 sequence is 18 residues long. The CDR3 spells CASSHPPQTGLVGYEQYF. In DNA form, the CDR3 reads TGTGCCAGCAGCCACCCCCCCCAGACGGGACTAGTGGGGTACGAGCAGTACTTC.

Here the CDR3 DNA reads TGTGCCAGCAGCTTAGACGGGGACTCCTACGAGCAGTACTTC. It is translated as CASSLDGDSYEQYF. The gene calls are TRBV13 and TRBJ2-7, with a weak D call TRBD2 (5 bases). CDR3 length: 14 residues. Looked up from germline, CDR1 is PRHDT and CDR2 is FYEKMQ (reference sequence). Trimming took off 1 base at V and 0 bases at J, with 7 bases between the two ends.

V usage is TRBV7-2 and J usage is TRBJ2-5; no clear D gene. The CDR3 runs 12 residues. V gave up 2 bases and J gave up 5 bases, with 6 bases separating them. Germline V gene sequence: CDR1 SGHTA, CDR2 FQGNSA. This CDR3 is CASSLTIETQYF. As DNA, the CDR3 is TGTGCCAGCAGCTTAACTATCGAGACCCAGTACTTC.

This sequence joins TRBV7-2 and TRBJ2-7; D possibly corresponds to TRBD1 (6 bases). The CDR3 runs to 14 residues. The germline V and J ends were trimmed by 8 bases and 6 bases, with 20 bases remaining between them. The germline gives CDR1 SGHTA, CDR2 FQGNSA. CDR3 amino acids: CASGTPGQKVEQYF. CDR3 nucleotides: TGTGCCAGCGGGACCCCGGGACAAAAGGTCGAGCAGTACTTC. Full variable domain (outside the CDR3, taken from reference TRBV7-2 and TRBJ2-7): GAGVSQSPSNKVTEKGKDVELRCDPISGHTALYWYRQSLGQGLEFLIYFQGNSAPDKSGLPSDRFSAERTGGSVSTLTIQRTQQEDSAVYLCASGTPGQKVEQYFGPGTRLTVT.

The V gene is TRBV19, the J gene TRBJ1-1; TRBD1 agrees at 7 bases. The CDR3 runs 15 residues. Germline values: CDR1 LNHDA, CDR2 SQIVND (reference sequence). The V and J ends lost 5 bases and 5 bases, in that order; junction bases with no gene match: 11. The DNA for the CDR3 is TGTGCCAGTAGTGTGGCAGGGGGGCCGTGGACTGAAGCTTTCTTT. Translation gives CASSVAGGPWTEAFF.

This rearrangement joins TRBV28 to TRBJ2-1, with a tentative D call TRBD2 (5 bases). Germline assignment: CDR1 MDHEN and CDR2 SYDVKM. V was pared by 8 bases and J by 6 bases, with 8 bases between. This CDR3 spans 11 amino acids. The CDR3 nucleotides are TGTGCCAGCGGCGGAGGCAATGAGCAGTTCTTC. This sequence encodes CASGGGNEQFF.

This clonotype showed up many times. V gene TRBV27 combines with J gene TRBJ1-5; D remains ambiguous. This CDR3 contains 13 residues. The ends were cut back, 1 base at V and 10 bases at J, with 11 bases in the middle. CDR1 is MNHEY, CDR2 SMNVEV, per germline (reference sequence). The CDR3 sequence: CASSLYDNSPQHF. Here the CDR3 DNA reads TGTGCCAGCAGTTTATACGACAATTCTCCCCAGCATTTT.

This clonotype was detected a few times. The chain recombines TRBV20-1 with TRBJ1-6, with D tentatively TRBD1 (5 bases). This CDR3 is built from 14 residues. Germline CDR1 and CDR2: DFQATT and SNEGSKA (reference sequence). Trimming took off 5 bases at V and 7 bases at J, with 15 bases between the two ends. The DNA of the CDR3 is TGCAGTGCTGCGGTCGGGGGGGTGAATTCACCCCTCCACTTT. Translating gives CSAAVGGVNSPLHF.

The chain joins TRBV29-1 to TRBJ2-3; D is unclear. Trimming removed 0 bases from V and 2 bases from J, with 12 bases in between. CDR1 and CDR2 from the germline V gene are SQVTM and ANQGSEA. This CDR3 contains 15 residues. The CDR3 loop is CSVEERFASTDTQYF. For the CDR3, the DNA is TGCAGCGTTGAAGAAAGGTTCGCCTCCACAGATACGCAGTATTTT.

There are a few counts of this clonotype. This sequence joins TRBV12-3 or TRBV12-4 and TRBJ2-2; 7 nucleotides match TRBD1. The CDR3 runs to 15 residues. Trimming at V came to 5 bases and at J to 3 bases, leaving 6 bases not matched to a gene. The CDR3 sequence is CASSPGTDHTGELFF. CDR3 coding DNA: TGTGCCAGCAGTCCCGGGACAGACCACACCGGGGAGCTGTTTTTT.

This clonotype was counted many times. The chain recombines TRBV10-3 with TRBJ2-7, with TRBD2 identical over 12 bases. J was trimmed by 6 bases and V by 0 bases; bases with no gene match: 3. CDR1 is ENHRY and CDR2 is SYGVKD in the germline V gene. CDR3 size: 15 residues. The CDR3 DNA reads TGTGCCATCAGTGAGTCCCGACTAGCGGGAGTCGAGCAGTACTTC. Translating gives CAISESRLAGVEQYF.

This clonotype was detected only a few times. This chain links TRBV18 with TRBJ2-5, with 12 positions matching TRBD2. The CDR3 has 16 residues. Germline trimming cut 4 bases from V and 5 bases from J; bases unmatched to any gene: 8. Germline V lookup: CDR1 KGHSH, CDR2 LQKENI. The CDR3 region is CASSRTSGDYRETQYF. The CDR3, as DNA: TGTGCCAGCTCACGGACTAGCGGGGATTACCGGGAGACCCAGTACTTC.

J is TRBJ2-2 and V is TRBV15; a possible D gene is TRBD2 (6 bases). In germline, CDR1 is LNHNV, CDR2 YYDKDF (reference sequence). V was shortened by 0 bases and J by 7 bases, with 15 bases between the two germline ends. The CDR3 is 16 residues long. The DNA for the CDR3 is TGTGCCACCAGCAGAGAGGCGGGATTGATAGGCGGGGAGCTGTTTTTT. It encodes CATSREAGLIGGELFF.

This clonotype turned up a few times. The genes are TRBV6-2 or TRBV6-3 and TRBJ2-7; 9 bases line up with TRBD1. Germline V gene data show CDR1 as MNHEY and CDR2 as SVGEGT. Germline trimming cut 5 bases from V and 5 bases from J; bases unmatched to any gene: 7. The CDR3 is 14 amino acids. CDR3 sequence reads: CASSPGTGLHEQYF. The CDR3 DNA sequence: TGTGCCAGCAGTCCCGGGACAGGGCTCCACGAGCAGTACTTC.

The V gene is TRBV11-2, the J gene TRBJ2-2, with 12 bases matching TRBD1. J was trimmed by 6 bases and V by 5 bases; bases with no gene match: 7. In germline, CDR1 is SGHAT, CDR2 FQNNGV. The CDR3 sequence is 16 residues long. CDR3 in amino acids: CASSHTGQGASGELFF. CDR3 DNA: TGTGCCAGCAGCCACACGGGACAGGGGGCTTCCGGGGAGCTGTTTTTT.

This clonotype has only a few counts. V is TRBV29-1 and J is TRBJ1-4, with no clear D. V was shortened by 6 bases and J by 5 bases, with 13 bases between the two germline ends. The CDR3 extends over 13 amino acids. Germline V CDR1 and CDR2: SQVTM, ANQGSEA. CDR3: CSVLGAGNEKLFF. The CDR3 DNA sequence: TGCAGCGTCCTAGGCGCGGGGAATGAAAAACTGTTTTTT.